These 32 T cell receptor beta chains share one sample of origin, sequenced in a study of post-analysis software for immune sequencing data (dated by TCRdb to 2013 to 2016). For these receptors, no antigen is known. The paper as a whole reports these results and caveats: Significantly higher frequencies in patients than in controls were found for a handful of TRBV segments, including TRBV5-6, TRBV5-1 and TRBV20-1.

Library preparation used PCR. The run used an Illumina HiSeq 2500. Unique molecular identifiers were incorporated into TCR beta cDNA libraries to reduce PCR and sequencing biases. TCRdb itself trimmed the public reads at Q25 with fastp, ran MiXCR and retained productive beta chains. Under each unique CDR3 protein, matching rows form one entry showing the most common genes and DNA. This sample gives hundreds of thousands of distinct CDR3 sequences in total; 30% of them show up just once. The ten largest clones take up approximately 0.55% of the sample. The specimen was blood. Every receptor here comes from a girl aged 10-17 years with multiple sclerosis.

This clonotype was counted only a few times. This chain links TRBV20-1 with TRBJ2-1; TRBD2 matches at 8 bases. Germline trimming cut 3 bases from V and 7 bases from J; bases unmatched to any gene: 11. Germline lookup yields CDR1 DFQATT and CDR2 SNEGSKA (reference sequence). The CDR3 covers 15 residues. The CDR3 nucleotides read TGCAGTGCTAGTACGGGAGGGCCGGGAGAGAATGAGCAGTTCTTC. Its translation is CSASTGGPGENEQFF.

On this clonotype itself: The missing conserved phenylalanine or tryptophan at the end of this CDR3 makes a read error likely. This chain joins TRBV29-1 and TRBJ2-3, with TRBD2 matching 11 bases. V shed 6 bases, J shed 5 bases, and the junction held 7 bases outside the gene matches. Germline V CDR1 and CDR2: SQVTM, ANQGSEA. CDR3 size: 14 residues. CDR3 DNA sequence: TGCAGCGTGGGTCTAGCGGGAGGTATAGATACGCAGTATGTT. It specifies CSVGLAGGIDTQYV.

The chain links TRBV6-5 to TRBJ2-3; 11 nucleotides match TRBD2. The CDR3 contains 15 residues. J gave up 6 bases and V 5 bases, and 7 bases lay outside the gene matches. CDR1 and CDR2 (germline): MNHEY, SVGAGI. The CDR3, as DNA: TGTGCCAGCAGTCGGACTAGCGGGTGGTGCGATACGCAGTATTTT. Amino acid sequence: CASSRTSGWCDTQYF.

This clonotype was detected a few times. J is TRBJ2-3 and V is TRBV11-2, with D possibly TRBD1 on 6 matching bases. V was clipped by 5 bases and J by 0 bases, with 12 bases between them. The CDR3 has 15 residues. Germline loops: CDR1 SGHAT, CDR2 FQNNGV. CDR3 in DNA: TGTGCCAGCAGCCGAGGGACACTGAGCACAGATACGCAGTATTTT. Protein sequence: CASSRGTLSTDTQYF.

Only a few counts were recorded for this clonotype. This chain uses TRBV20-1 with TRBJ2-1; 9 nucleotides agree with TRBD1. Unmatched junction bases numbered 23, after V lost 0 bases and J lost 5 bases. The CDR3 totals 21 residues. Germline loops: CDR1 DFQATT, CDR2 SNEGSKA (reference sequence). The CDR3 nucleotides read TGCAGTGCTAGAGATCTTGAGGGACAGGGATTGACGGGAGGTTATAACAATGAGCAGTTCTTC. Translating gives CSARDLEGQGLTGGYNNEQFF.

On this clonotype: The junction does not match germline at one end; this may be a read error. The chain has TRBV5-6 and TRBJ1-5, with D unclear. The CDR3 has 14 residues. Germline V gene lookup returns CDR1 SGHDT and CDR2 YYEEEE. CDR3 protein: CTSSFFGRNQPQHF. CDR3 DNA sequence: TGTACCAGCAGCTTTTTTGGTCGCAATCAGCCCCAGCATTTT.

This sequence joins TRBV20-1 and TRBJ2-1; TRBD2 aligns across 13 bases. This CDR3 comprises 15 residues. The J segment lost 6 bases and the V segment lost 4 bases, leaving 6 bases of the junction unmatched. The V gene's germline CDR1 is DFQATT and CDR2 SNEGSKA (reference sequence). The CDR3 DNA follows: TGCAGTGCTAAAGGACTAGCGGGGGCCGGCAATGAGCAGTTCTTC. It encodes CSAKGLAGAGNEQFF.

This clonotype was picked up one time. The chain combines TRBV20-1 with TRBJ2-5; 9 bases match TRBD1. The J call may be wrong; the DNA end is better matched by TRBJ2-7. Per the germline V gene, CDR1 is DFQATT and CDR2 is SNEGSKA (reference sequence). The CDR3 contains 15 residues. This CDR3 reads CSAWGQGPDSYEQYF. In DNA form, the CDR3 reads TGCAGTGCTTGGGGACAGGGTCCCGATTCCTACGAGCAGTACTTC.

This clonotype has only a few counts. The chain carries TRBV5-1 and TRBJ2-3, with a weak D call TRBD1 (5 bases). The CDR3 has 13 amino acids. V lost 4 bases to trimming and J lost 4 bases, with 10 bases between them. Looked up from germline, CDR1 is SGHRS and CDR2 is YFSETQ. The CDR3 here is CASSIGVADTQYF. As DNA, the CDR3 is TGCGCCAGCAGCATAGGGGTGGCAGATACGCAGTATTTT.

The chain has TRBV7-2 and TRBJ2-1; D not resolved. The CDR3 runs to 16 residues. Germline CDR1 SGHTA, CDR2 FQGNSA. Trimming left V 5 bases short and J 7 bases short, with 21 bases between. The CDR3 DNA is TGTGCCAGCAGCCCCTACCGGGTCCTCGGTGGGAATGAGCAGTTCTTC. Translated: CASSPYRVLGGNEQFF.

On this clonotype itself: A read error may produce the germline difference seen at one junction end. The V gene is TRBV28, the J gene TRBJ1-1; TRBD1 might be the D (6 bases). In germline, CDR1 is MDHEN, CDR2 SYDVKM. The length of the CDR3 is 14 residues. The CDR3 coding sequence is TGCGCCAGCAGCCCCCCAGGGGATAACACTGAAGCTTTCTTT. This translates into CASSPPGDNTEAFF.

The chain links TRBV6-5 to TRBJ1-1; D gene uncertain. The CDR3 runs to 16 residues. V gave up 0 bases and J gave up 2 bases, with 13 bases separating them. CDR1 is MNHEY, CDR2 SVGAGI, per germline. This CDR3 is CASSYSFTSGNTEAFF. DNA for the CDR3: TGTGCCAGCAGTTACTCGTTCACGTCAGGAAACACTGAAGCTTTCTTT.

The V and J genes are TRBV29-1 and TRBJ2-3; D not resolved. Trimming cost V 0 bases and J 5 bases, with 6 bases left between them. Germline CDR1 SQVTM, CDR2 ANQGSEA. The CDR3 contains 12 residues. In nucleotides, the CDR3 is TGCAGCGTTGAAGATTTGATAGATACGCAGTATTTT. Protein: CSVEDLIDTQYF.

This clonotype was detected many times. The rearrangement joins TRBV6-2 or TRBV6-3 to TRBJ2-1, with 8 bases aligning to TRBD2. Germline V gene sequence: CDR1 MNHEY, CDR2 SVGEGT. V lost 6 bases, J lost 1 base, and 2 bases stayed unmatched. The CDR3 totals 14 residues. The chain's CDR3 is CASRSGGSYNEQFF. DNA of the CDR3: TGTGCCAGCAGGAGCGGGGGTTCCTACAATGAGCAGTTCTTC.

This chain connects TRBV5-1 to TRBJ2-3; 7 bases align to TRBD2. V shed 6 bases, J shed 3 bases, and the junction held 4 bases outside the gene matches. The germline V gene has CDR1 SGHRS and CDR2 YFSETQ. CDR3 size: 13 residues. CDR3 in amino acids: CASKTGGTDTQYF. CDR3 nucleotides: TGCGCCAGCAAGACGGGGGGAACAGATACGCAGTATTTT.

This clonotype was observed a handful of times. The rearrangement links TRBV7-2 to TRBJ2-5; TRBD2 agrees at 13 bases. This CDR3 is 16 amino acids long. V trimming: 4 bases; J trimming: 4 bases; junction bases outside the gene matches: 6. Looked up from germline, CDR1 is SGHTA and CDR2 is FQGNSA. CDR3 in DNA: TGTGCCAGCAGCTCGATTCGGACTAGCGGGGGAGAGACCCAGTACTTC. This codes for CASSSIRTSGGETQYF.

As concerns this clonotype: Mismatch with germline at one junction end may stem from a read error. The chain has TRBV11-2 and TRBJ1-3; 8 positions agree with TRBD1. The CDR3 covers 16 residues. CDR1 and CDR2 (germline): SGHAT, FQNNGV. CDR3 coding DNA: TGTGCCAGCTCAAGAGGCGGACAGGGACCTGGAGACACCATATATTTT. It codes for CASSRGGQGPGDTIYF.

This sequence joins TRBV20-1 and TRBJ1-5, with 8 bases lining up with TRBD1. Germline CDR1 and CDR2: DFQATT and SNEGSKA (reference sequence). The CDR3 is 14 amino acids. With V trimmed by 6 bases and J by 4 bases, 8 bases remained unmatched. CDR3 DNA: TGCAGTGCGAATACAGGGGGTCCTAATCAGCCCCAGCATTTT. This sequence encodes CSANTGGPNQPQHF.

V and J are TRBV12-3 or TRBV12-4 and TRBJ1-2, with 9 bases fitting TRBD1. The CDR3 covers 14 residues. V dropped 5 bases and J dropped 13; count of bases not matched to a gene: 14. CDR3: CASSITGQGRRSTF. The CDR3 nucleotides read TGTGCCAGCAGTATCACGGGACAGGGCCGAAGGAGCACCTTC.

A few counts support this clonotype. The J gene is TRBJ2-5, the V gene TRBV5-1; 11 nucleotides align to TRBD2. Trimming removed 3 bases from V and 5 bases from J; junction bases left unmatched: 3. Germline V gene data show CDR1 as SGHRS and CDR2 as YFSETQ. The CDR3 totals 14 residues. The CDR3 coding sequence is TGCGCCAGCAGCTCGGGACTAGCGGTGGAGACCCAGTACTTC. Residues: CASSSGLAVETQYF. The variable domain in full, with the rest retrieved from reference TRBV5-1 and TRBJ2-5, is KAGVTQTPRYLIKTRGQQVTLSCSPISGHRSVSWYQQTPGQGLQFLFEYFSETQRNKGNFPGRFSGRQFSNSRSEMNVSTLELGDSALYLCASSSGLAVETQYFGPGTRLLVL.

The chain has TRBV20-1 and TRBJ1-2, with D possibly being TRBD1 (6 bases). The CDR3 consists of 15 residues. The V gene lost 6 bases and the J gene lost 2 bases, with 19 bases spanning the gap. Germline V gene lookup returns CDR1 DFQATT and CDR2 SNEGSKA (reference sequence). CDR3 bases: TGCAGTGCCGCGAGGCCACAGGGAGGAAACTATGGCTACACCTTC. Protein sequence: CSAARPQGGNYGYTF.

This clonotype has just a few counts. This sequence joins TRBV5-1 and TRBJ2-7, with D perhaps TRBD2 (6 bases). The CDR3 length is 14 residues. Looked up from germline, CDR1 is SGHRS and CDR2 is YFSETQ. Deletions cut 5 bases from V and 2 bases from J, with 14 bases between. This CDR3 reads CASRPGLGAYEQYF. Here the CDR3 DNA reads TGCGCCAGCAGACCGGGACTCGGAGCCTACGAGCAGTACTTC.

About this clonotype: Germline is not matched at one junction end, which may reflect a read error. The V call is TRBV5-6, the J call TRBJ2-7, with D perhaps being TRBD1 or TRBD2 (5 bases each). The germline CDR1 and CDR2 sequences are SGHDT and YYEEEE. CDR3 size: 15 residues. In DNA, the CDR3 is TGTGCCAGCAGCCACTGGGGGTCCCCCCCCTACAAGCAGTACTTC. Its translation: CASSHWGSPPYKQYF.

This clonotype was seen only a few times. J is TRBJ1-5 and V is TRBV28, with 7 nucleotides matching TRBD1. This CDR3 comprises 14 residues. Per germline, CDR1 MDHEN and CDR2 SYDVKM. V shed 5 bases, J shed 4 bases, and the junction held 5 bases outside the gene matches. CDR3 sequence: CASSMDRTNQPQHF. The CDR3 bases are TGTGCCAGCAGTATGGACAGGACGAATCAGCCCCAGCATTTT.

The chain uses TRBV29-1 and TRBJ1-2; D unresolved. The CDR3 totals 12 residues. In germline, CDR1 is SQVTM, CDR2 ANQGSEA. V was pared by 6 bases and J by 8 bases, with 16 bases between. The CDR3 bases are TGCAGCGTCGAACGCCCTTTTGGGGGCTACACCTTC. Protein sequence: CSVERPFGGYTF.

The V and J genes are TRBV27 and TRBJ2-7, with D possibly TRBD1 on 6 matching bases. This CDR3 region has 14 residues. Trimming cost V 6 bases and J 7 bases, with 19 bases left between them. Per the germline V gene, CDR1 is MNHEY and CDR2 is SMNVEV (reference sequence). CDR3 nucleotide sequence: TGTGCCAGCAGAGACGGAACAGGGAGCAGGGAGCAGTACTTC. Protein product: CASRDGTGSREQYF.

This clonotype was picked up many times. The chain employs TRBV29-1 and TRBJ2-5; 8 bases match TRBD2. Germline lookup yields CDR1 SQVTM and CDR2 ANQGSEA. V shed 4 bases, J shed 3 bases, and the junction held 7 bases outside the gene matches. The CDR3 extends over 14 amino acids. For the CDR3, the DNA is TGCAGCGTTGTTGGTAGAGCGGGAGAAGAGACCCAGTACTTC. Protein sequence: CSVVGRAGEETQYF. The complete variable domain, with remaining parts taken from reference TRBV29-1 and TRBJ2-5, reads SAVISQKPSRDICQRGTSLTIQCQVDSQVTMMFWYRQQPGQSLTLIATANQGSEATYESGFVIDKFPISRPNLTFSTLTVSNMSPEDSSIYLCSVVGRAGEETQYFGPGTRLLVL.

In DNA form, the CDR3 reads TGTGCCAGCAGTTCCTTAGCGGACAATGAGCAGTTCTTC. Amino acids: CASSSLADNEQFF. The chain uses TRBV28 and TRBJ2-1; D is possibly TRBD2 (6 bases). The germline CDR1 and CDR2 sequences are MDHEN and SYDVKM. Trimming removed 4 bases at V and 5 bases at J, with 9 bases between. CDR3 size: 13 residues. The whole variable domain, remainder taken from reference TRBV28 and TRBJ2-1, is DVKVTQSSRYLVKRTGEKVFLECVQDMDHENMFWYRQDPGLGLRLIYFSYDVKMKEKGDIPEGYSVSREKKERFSLILESASTNQTSMYLCASSSLADNEQFFGPGTRLTVL.

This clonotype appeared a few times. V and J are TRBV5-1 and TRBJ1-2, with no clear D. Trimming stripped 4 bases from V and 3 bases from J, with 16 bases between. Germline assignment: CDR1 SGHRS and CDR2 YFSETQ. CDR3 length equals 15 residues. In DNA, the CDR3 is TGCGCCAGCAGCCCAAGGTTCAGGAACCACTATGGCTACACCTTC. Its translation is CASSPRFRNHYGYTF.

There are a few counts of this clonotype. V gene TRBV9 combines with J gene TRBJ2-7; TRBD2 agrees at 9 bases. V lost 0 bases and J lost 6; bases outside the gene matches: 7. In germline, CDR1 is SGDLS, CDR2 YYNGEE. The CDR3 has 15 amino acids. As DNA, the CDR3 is TGTGCCAGCAGCGTAGTAGGGGGACTAGCCAGCGAGCAGTACTTC. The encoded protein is CASSVVGGLASEQYF.

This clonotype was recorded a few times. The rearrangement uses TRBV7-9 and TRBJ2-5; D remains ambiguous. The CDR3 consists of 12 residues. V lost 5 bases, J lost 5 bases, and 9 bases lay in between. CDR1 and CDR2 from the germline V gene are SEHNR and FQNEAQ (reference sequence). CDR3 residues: CASSAEDETQYF. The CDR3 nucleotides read TGTGCCAGCAGCGCCGAGGACGAGACCCAGTACTTC.

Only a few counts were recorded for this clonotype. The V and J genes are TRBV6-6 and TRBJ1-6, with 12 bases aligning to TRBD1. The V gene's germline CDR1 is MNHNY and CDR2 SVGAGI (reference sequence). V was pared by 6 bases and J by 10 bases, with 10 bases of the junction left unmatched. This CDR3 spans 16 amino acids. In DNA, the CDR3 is TGTGCCAGCAGACTGGGGGACGGGACAGGGGGCTCACCCCTCCACTTT. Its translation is CASRLGDGTGGSPLHF.